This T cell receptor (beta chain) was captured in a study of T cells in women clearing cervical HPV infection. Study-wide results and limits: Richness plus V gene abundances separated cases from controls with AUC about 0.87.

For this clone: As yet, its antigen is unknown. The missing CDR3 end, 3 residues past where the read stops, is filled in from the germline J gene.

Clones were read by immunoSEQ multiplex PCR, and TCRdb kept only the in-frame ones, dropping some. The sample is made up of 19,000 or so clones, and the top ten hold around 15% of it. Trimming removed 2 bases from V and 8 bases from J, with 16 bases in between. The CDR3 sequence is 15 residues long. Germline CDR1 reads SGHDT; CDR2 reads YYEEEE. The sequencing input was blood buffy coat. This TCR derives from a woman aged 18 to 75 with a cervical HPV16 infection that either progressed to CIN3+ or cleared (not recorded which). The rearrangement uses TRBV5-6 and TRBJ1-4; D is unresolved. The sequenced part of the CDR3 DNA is TGTGCCAGCAGCTTAGAGGGTGATGACGAAGAAAAA. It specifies CASSLEGDDEEK. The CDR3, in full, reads CASSLEGDDEEKLFF.